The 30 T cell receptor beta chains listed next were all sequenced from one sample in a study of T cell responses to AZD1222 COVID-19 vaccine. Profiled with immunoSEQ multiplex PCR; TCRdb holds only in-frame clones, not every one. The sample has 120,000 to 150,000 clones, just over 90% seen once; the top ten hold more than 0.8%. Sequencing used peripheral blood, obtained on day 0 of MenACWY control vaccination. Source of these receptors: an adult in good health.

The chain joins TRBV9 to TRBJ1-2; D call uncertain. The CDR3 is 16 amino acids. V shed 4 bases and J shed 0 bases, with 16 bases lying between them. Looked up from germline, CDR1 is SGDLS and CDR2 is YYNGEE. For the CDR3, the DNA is TGTGCCAGCAGCCCAAGGGCAGACCGGACTAACTATGGCTACACCTTC. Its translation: CASSPRADRTNYGYTF.

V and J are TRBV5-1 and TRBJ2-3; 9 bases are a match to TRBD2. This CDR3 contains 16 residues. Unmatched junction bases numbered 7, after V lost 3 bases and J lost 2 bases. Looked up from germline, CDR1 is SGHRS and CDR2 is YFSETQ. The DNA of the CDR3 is TGCGCCAGCAGCTCCTCAGCGGGGGGCTACACAGATACGCAGTATTTT. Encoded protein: CASSSSAGGYTDTQYF.

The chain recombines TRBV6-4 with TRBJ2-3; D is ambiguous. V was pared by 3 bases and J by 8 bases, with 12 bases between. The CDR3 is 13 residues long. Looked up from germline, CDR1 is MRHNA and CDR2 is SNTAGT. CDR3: CASSEAPGGTQYF. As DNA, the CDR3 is TGTGCCAGCAGTGAGGCTCCCGGCGGTACGCAGTATTTT.

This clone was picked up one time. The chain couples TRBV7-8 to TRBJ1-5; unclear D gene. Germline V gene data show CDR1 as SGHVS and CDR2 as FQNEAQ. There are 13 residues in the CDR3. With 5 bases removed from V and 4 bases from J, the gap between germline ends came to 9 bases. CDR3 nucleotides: TGTGCCAGCAGCCCGTTGAGGAATCAGCCCCAGCATTTT. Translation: CASSPLRNQPQHF.

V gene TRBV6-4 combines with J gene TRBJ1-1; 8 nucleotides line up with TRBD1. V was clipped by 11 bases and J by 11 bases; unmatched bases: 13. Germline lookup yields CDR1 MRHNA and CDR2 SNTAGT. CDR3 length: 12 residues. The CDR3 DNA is TGTGCCGGACAGGGAATCTTTATAGGGGCTTTCTTT. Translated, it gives CAGQGIFIGAFF.

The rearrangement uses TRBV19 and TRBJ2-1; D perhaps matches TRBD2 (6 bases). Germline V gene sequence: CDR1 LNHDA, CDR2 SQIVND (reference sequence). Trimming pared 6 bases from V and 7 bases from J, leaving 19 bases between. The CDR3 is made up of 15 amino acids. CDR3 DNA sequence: TGTGCCAGTAGAGAATCGCGGCGGGGAGGAAATGAGCAGTTCTTC. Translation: CASRESRRGGNEQFF.

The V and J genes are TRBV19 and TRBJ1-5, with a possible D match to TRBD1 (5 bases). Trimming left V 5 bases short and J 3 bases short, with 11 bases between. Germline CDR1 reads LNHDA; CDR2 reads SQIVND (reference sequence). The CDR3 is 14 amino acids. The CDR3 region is CASSPRQHNQPQHF. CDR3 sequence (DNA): TGTGCCAGTAGTCCCAGACAGCACAATCAGCCCCAGCATTTT.

The CDR3 is CASSNAGRGSGNTIYF. The CDR3, as DNA: TGTGCCAGCAGCAACGCTGGGCGAGGGTCTGGAAACACCATATATTTT. The chain carries TRBV7-3 and TRBJ1-3; no reliable D call. Germline V gives CDR1 SGHTA, CDR2 FQGTGA. The CDR3 runs 16 residues. Trimming removed 5 bases at V and 1 base at J, with 15 bases between. The full variable domain, in which reference TRBV7-3 and TRBJ1-3 provide the parts outside the CDR3, is GAGVSQTPSNKVTEKGKYVELRCDPISGHTALYWYRQSLGQGPEFLIYFQGTGAADDSGLPNDRFFAVRPEGSVSTLKIQRTERGDSAVYLCASSNAGRGSGNTIYFGEGSWLTVV.

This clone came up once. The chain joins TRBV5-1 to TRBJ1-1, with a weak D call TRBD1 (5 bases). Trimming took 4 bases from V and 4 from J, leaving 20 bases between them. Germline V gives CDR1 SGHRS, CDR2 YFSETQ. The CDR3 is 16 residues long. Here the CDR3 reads CASSTSLGQRGTEAFF. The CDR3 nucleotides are TGCGCCAGCAGCACATCCTTGGGCCAAAGGGGCACTGAAGCTTTCTTT.

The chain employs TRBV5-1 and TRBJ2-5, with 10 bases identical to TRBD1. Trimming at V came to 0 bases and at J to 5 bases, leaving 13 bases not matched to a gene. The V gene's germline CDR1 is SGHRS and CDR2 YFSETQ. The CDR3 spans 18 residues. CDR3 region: CASSLAPSGQGVMETQYF. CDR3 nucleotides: TGCGCCAGCAGCTTGGCCCCCTCTGGACAGGGGGTAATGGAGACCCAGTACTTC.

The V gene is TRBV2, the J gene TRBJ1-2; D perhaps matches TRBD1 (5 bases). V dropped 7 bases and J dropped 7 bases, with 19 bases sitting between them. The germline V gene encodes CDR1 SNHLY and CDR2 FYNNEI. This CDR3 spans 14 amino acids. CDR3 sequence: CASTSQGYGTGYTF. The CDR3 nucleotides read TGTGCCAGCACCTCTCAGGGTTACGGGACTGGCTACACCTTC.

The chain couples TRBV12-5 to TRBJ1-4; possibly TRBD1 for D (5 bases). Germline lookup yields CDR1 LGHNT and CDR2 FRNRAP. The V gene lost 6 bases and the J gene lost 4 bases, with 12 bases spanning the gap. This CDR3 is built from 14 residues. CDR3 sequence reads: CASGTGALNEKLFF. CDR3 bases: TGTGCTAGTGGGACCGGGGCCCTTAATGAAAAACTGTTTTTT.

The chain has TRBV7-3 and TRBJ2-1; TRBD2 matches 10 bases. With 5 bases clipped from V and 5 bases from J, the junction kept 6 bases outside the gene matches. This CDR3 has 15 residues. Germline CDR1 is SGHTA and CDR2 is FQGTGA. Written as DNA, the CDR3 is TGTGCCAGCAGCCCCGGGACTAGCGCACACAATGAGCAGTTCTTC. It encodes CASSPGTSAHNEQFF.

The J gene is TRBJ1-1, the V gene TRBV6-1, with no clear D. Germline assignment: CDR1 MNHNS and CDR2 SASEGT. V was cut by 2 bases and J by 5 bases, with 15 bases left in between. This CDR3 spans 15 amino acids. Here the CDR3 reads CASSETRAGLTEAFF. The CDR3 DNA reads TGTGCCAGCAGTGAAACCAGAGCAGGACTAACTGAAGCTTTCTTT.

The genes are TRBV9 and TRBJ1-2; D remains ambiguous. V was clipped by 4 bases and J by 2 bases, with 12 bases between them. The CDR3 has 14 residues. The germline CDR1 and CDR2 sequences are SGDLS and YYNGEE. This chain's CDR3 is CASSREVGNYGYTF. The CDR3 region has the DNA TGTGCCAGCAGCAGAGAGGTGGGGAACTATGGCTACACCTTC.

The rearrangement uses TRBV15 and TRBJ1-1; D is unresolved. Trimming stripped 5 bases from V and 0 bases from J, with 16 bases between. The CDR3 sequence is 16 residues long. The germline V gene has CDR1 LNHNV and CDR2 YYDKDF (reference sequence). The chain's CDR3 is CATSPPLRDMNTEAFF. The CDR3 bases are TGTGCCACCAGCCCGCCTCTTAGGGATATGAACACTGAAGCTTTCTTT.

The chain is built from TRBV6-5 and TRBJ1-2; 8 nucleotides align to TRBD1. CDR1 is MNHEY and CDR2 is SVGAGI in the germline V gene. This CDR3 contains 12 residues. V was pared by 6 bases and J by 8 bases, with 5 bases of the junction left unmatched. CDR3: CASRIQGGGYTF. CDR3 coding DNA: TGTGCCAGCAGGATACAGGGGGGAGGCTACACCTTC.

The CDR3 loop reads CASTRGYGLRTDTQYF. In DNA, the CDR3 is TGTGCCAGCACCCGAGGCTATGGCTTACGCACAGATACGCAGTATTTT. V usage is TRBV6-6 and J usage is TRBJ2-3; D is ambiguous. Trimming left V 7 bases short and J 1 base short, with 18 bases between. CDR3 length: 16 amino acids. From germline, CDR1 is MNHNY and CDR2 SVGAGI (reference sequence).

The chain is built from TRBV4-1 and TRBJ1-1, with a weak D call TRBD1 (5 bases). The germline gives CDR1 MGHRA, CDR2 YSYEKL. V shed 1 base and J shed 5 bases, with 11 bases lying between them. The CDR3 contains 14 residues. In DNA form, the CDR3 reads TGCGCCAGCAGCCAAGTTGGGGGGTGGACTGAAGCTTTCTTT. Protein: CASSQVGGWTEAFF.

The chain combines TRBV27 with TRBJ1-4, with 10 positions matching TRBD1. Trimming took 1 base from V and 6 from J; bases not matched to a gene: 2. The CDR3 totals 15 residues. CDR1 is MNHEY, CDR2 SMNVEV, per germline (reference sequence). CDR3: CASSLFGTGDEKLFF. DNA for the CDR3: TGTGCCAGCAGTTTATTCGGGACAGGGGATGAAAAACTGTTTTTT.

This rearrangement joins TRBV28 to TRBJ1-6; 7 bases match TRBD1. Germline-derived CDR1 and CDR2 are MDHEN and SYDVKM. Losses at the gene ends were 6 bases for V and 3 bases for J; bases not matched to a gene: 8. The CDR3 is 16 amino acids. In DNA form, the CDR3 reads TGTGCCAGCAGCTCACTCCGGGACAGCTATAATTCACCCCTCCACTTT. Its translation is CASSSLRDSYNSPLHF.

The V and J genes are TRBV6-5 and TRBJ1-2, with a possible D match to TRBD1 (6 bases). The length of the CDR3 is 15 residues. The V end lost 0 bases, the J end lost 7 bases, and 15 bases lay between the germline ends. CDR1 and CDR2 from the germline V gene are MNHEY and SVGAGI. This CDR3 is CASSYSARGIRGYTF. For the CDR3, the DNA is TGTGCCAGCAGTTACTCGGCCAGGGGAATACGTGGCTACACCTTC.

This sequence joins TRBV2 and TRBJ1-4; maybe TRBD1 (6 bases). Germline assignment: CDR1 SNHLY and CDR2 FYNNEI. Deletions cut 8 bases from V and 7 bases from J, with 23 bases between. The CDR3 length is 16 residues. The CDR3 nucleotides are TGTGCCAGCTGGGGGCAGGGGCCCGAACGGGCTGAAAAACTGTTTTTT. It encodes CASWGQGPERAEKLFF.

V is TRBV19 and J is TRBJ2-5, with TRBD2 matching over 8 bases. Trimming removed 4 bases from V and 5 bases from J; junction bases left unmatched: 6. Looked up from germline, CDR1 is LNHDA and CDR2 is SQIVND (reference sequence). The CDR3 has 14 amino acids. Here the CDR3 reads CASSTGLASETQYF. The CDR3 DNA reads TGTGCCAGTAGTACCGGACTAGCATCGGAGACCCAGTACTTC.

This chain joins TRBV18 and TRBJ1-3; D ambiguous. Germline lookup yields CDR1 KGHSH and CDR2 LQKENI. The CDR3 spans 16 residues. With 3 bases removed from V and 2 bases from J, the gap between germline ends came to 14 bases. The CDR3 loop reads CASSPYRTATGNTIYF. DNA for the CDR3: TGTGCCAGCTCACCGTACCGGACTGCGACTGGAAACACCATATATTTT.

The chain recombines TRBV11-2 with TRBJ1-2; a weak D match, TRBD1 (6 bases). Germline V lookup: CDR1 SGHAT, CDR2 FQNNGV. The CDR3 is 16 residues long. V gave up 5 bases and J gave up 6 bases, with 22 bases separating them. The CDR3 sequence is CASSPERRGRGNGYTF. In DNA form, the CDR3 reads TGTGCCAGCAGCCCAGAGAGGAGGGGCAGGGGCAATGGCTACACCTTC.

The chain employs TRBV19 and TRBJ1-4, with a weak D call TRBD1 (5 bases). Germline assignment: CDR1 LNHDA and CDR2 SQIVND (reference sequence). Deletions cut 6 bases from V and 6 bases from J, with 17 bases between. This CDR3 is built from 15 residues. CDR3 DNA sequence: TGTGCCAGTAGATCTTCGGGGGGTATGGATGAAAAACTGTTTTTT. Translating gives CASRSSGGMDEKLFF.

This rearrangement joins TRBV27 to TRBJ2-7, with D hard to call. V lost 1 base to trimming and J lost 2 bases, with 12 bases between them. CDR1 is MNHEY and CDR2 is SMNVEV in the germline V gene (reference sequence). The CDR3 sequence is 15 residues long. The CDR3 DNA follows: TGTGCCAGCAGTTTATTGAGGCAGCCCCCCTACGAGCAGTACTTC. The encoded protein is CASSLLRQPPYEQYF.

The CDR3, as DNA: TGTGCCAGCAGTCCCCGGAGGACAGGCTACACTGAAGCTTTCTTT. It yields the protein CASSPRRTGYTEAFF. This rearrangement joins TRBV6-2 or TRBV6-3 to TRBJ1-1; 7 bases align to TRBD1. Looked up from germline, CDR1 is MNHEY and CDR2 is SVGEGT. This CDR3 region has 15 residues. J gave up 3 bases and V 5 bases, and 9 bases lay outside the gene matches.

The DNA of the CDR3 is TGTGCCACCAGTGATTTCGGGACAGGGGGAAGTGGCTACACCTTC. Translating it yields CATSDFGTGGSGYTF. V gene TRBV24-1 combines with J gene TRBJ1-2, with TRBD1 identical over 11 bases. The CDR3 spans 15 residues. J gave up 7 bases and V 1 base, and 4 bases lay outside the gene matches. Per germline, CDR1 KGHDR and CDR2 SFDVKD.